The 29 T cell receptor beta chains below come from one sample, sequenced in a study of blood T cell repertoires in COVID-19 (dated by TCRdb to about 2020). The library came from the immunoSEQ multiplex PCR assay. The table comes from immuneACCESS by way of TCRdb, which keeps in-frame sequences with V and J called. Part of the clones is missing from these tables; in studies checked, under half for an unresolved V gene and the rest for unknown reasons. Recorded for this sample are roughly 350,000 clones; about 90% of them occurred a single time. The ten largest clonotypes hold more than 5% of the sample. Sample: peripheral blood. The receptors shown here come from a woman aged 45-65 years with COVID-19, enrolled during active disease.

This chain's CDR3 is CASSLVWDKAYEQYF. The CDR3 region has the DNA TGCGCCAGCAGCTTGGTGTGGGACAAAGCCTACGAGCAGTACTTC. The gene calls are TRBV5-1 and TRBJ2-7, with a tentative D call TRBD1 (6 bases). The CDR3 is 15 residues long. Germline V gene sequence: CDR1 SGHRS, CDR2 YFSETQ. Trimming left V 0 bases short and J 2 bases short, with 12 bases between.

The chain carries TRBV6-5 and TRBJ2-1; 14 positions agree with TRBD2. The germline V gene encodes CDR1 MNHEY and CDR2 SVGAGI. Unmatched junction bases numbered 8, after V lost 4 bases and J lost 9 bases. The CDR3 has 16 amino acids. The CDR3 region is CASSLGLAGVPGEQFF. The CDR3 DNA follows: TGTGCCAGCAGTTTGGGACTAGCGGGAGTTCCCGGTGAGCAGTTCTTC.

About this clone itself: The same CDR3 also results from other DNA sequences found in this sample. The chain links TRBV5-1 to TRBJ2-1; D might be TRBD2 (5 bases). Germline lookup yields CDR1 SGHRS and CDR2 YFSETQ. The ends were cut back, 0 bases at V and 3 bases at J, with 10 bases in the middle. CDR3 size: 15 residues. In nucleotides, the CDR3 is TGCGCCAGCAGCTTGGGTCTAGCTAGCTACAATGAGCAGTTCTTC. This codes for CASSLGLASYNEQFF.

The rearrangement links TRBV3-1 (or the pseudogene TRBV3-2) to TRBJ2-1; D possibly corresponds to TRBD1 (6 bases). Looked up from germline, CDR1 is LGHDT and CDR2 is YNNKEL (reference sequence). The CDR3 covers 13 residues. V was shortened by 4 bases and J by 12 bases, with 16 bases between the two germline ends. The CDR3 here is CASSPPGQSGQFF. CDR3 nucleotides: TGTGCCAGCAGCCCACCGGGACAATCGGGGCAGTTCTTC.

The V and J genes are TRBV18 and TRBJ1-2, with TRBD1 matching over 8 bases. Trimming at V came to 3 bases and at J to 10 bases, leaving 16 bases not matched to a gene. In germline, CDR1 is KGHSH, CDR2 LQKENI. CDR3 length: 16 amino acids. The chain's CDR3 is CASSPLRTGTNIDYTF. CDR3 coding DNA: TGTGCCAGCTCACCCCTTAGGACAGGGACGAACATAGACTACACCTTC. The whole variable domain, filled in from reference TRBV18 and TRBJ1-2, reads NAGVMQNPRHLVRRRGQEARLRCSPMKGHSHVYWYRQLPEEGLKFMVYLQKENIIDESGMPKERFSAEFPKEGPSILRIQQVVRGDSAAYFCASSPLRTGTNIDYTFGSGTRLTVV.

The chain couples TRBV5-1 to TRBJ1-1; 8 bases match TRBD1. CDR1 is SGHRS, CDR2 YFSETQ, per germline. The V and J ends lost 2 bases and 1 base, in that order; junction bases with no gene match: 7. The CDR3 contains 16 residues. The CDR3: CASSFGQGGWNTEAFF. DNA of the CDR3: TGCGCCAGCAGCTTTGGACAGGGCGGCTGGAACACTGAAGCTTTCTTT.

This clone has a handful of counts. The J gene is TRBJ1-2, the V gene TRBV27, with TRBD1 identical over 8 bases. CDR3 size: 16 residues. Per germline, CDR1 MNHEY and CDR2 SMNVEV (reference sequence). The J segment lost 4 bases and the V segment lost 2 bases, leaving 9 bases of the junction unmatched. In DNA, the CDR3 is TGTGCCAGCAGTTTACGGAGACAGGGGCTGAGCTATGGCTACACCTTC. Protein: CASSLRRQGLSYGYTF.

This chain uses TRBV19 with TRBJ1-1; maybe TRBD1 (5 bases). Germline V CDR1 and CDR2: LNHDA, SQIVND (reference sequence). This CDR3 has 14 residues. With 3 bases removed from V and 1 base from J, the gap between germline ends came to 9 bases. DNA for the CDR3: TGTGCCAGTAGTATGATAACAGGGAACACTGAAGCTTTCTTT. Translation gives CASSMITGNTEAFF.

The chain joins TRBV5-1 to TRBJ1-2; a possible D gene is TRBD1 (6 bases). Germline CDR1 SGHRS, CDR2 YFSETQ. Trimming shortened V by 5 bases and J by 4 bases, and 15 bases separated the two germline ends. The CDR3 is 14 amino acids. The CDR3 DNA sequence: TGCGCCAGCAGTCTCGGGACACAGAGCTATGGCTACACCTTC. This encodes CASSLGTQSYGYTF.

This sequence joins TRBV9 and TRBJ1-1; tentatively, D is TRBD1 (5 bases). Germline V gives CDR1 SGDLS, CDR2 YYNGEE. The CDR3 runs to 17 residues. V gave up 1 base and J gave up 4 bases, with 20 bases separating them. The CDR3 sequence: CASSVSGGAPMGTEAFF. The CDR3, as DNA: TGTGCCAGCAGCGTATCCGGGGGAGCCCCTATGGGCACTGAAGCTTTCTTT.

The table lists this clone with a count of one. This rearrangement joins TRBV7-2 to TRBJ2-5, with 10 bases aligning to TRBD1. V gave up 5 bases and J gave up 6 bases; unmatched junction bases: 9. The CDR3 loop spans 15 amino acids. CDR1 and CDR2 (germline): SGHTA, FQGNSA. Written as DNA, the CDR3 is TGTGCCAGCAGCCAAGGGACAGGGGCCTTGAAGACCCAGTACTTC. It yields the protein CASSQGTGALKTQYF.

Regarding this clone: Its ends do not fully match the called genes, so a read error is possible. The CDR3 nucleotides read TGTGCTAGCAGCTTATCAGGGGAAAAAGAGACCCAGTACTTC. It codes for CASSLSGEKETQYF. The genes are TRBV7-7 and TRBJ2-5, with TRBD1 as a possible D gene (6 bases). The V gene's germline CDR1 is SSHAT and CDR2 FNYEAQ (reference sequence). This CDR3 region has 14 residues.

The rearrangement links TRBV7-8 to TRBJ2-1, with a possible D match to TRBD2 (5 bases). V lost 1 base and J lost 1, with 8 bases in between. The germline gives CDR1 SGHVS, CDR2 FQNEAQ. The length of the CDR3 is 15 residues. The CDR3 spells CASSLGGVSYNEQFF. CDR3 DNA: TGTGCCAGCAGCTTAGGGGGAGTTTCCTACAATGAGCAGTTCTTC.

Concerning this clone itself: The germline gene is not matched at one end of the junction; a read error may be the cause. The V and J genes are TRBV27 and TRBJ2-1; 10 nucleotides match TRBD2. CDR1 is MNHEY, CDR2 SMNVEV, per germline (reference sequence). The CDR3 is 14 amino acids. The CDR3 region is CASSLAGAYNEQFF. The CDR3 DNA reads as TGTGCCAGCAGTCTAGCGGGAGCCTATAATGAGCAGTTCTTC.

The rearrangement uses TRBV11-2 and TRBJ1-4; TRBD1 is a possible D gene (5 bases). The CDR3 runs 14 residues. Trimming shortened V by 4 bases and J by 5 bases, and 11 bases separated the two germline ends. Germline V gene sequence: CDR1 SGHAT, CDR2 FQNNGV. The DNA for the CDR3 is TGTGCCAGCAGCTGGGCAGGGTTAAATGAAAAACTGTTTTTT. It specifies CASSWAGLNEKLFF.

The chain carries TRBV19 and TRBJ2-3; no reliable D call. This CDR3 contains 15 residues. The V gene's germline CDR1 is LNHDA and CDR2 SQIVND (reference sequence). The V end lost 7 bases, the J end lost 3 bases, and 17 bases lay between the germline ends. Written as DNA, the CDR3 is TGTGCCAGTAAGAAGGAGATCGGCGGAACAGATACGCAGTATTTT. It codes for CASKKEIGGTDTQYF.

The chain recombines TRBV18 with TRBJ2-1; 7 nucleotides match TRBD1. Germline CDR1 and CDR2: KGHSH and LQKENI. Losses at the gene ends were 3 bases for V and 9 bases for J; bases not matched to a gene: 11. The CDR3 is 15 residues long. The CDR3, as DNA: TGTGCCAGCTCACCGGAAGGTACAGGGGTAGGTGAGCAGTTCTTC. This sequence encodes CASSPEGTGVGEQFF.

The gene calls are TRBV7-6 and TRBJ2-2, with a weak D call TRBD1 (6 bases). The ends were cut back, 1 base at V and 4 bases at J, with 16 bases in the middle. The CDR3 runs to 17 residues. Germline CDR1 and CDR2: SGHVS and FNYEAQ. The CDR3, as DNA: TGTGCCAGCAGCTTAGGTTTTGGGCAGGGGAGCACCGGGGAGCTGTTTTTT. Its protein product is CASSLGFGQGSTGELFF.

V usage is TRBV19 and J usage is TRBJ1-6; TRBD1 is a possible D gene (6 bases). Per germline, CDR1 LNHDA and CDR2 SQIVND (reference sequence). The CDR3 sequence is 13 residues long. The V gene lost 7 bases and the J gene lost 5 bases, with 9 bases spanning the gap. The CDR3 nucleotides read TGTGCCAGTAAGGCAGGGGATAATTCACCCCTCCACTTT. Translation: CASKAGDNSPLHF.

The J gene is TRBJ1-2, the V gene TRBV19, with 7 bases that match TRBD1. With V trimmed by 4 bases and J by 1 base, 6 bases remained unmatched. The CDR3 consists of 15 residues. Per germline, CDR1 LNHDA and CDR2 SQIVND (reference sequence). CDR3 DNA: TGTGCCAGTAGTACCCACAGGGGTGGTAACTATGGCTACACCTTC. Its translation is CASSTHRGGNYGYTF.

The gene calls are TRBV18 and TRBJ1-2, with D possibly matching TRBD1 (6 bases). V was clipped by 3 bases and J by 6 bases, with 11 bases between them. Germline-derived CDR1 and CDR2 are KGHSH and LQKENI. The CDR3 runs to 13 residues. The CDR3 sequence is CASSPRQGNGYTF. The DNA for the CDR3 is TGTGCCAGCTCACCCCGGCAGGGGAATGGCTACACCTTC.

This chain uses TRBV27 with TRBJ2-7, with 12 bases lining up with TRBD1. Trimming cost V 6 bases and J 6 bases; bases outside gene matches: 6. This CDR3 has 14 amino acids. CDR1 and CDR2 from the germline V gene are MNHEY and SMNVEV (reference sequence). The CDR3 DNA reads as TGTGCCAGCAGCACGGGACAGGGGGCAGGCGAGCAGTACTTC. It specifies CASSTGQGAGEQYF.

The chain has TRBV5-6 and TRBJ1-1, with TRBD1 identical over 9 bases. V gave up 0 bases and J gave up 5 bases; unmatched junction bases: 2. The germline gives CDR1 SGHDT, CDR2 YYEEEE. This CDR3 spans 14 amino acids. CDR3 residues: CASSLGDRATEAFF. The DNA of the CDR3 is TGTGCCAGCAGCTTGGGGGACAGGGCAACTGAAGCTTTCTTT.

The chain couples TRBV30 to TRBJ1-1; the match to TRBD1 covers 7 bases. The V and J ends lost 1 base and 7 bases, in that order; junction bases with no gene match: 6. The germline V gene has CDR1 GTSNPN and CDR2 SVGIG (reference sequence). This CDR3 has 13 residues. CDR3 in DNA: TGTGCCTGGAGTGCCGGGACAGCCAATGAAGCTTTCTTT. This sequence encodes CAWSAGTANEAFF. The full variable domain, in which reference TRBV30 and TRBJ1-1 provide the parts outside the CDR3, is SQTIHQWPATLVQPVGSPLSLECTVEGTSNPNLYWYRQAAGRGLQLLFYSVGIGQISSEVPQNLSASRPQDRQFILSSKKLLLSDSGFYLCAWSAGTANEAFFGQGTRLTVV.

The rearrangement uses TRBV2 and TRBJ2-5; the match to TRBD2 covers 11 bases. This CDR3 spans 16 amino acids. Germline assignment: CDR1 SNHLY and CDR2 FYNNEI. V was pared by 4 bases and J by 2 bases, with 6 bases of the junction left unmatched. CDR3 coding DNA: TGTGCCAGCAGTGGTGGGGGACTAGCGGTTCAAGAGACCCAGTACTTC. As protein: CASSGGGLAVQETQYF.

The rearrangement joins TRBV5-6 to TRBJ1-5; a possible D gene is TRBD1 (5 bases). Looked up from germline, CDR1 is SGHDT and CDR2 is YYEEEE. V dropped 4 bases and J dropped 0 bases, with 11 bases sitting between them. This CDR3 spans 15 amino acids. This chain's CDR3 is CASSRGLHSNQPQHF. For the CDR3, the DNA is TGTGCCAGCAGCAGGGGACTGCATAGCAATCAGCCCCAGCATTTT.

In nucleotides, the CDR3 is TGTGCCAGCAGCCCCGGCCCGGGAGGCGACTATGGCTACACCTTC. Its translation is CASSPGPGGDYGYTF. V and J are TRBV11-3 and TRBJ1-2; D unresolved. The V end was cut by 5 bases, the J end by 3 bases, with 16 bases between. Germline-derived CDR1 and CDR2 are SGHNT and YENEEA. This CDR3 has 15 amino acids.

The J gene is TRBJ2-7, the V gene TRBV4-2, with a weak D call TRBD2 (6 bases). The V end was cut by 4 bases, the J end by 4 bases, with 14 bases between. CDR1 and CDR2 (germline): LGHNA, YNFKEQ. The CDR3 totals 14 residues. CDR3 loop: CASSPAASEYEQYF. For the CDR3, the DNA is TGTGCCAGCAGCCCCGCGGCTAGCGAATACGAGCAGTACTTC.

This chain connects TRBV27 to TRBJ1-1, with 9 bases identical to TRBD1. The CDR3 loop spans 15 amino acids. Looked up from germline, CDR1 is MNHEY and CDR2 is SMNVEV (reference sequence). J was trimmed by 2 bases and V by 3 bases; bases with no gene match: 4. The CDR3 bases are TGTGCCAGCAGTTTCCACAGGGGGCCTAACACTGAAGCTTTCTTT. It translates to CASSFHRGPNTEAFF.